This TCR beta chain was identified in a study of blood T cell repertoires in COVID-19. Study at large: Sites across the United States, Italy and Spain contributed samples from acute and convalescent COVID-19.

Per the study methods: Estimated nucleated cell counts came from reference gene primer amplification. Assay: immunoSEQ multiplex PCR; the TCRdb copy retains only in-frame clones and omits some. V and J calls and clone size are as listed in that table; D and trimming were resolved from the DNA. Of around 170,000 clones listed, about 86% are singletons. Sequencing was carried out using peripheral blood. The TCR comes from a woman aged 25 to 39 with active or convalescent COVID-19.

The DNA of the CDR3 is TGTGCCAGCAGGTTGGATCACCTCGAAACAGGCCGTTCACCCCTCCACTTT. Translating gives CASRLDHLETGRSPLHF. This rearrangement joins TRBV28 to TRBJ1-6; D perhaps matches TRBD1 (5 bases). The CDR3 is made up of 17 amino acids. CDR1 is MDHEN and CDR2 is SYDVKM in the germline V gene. Trimming cost V 6 bases and J 9 bases, with 24 bases left between them.